This T cell receptor beta chain was found in a study of cytomegalovirus exposure and HLA in healthy donors. Details on this clone: What it binds is unknown. The junction and the germline gene differ at one end; a read error may be behind it.

Primers: 60 Vbeta forward and 13 Jbeta reverse. Generated by immunoSEQ multiplex PCR, the TCRdb table keeps only in-frame clones and is missing some. The sample lists some 100,000 clones, about four fifths occurring once. Overall study findings and caveats: Upon later analysis, TCR association rates were observed to vary by HLA locus, being highest for DRB1 and lowest for HLA-C. The authors enumerated roughly 180 TCR beta chains as linked to cytomegalovirus. Through in vitro validation, a few CMV-associated chains were shown to be specific for CMV antigens. Researchers had no immune exposure information except CMV serostatus available.

Sequencing was performed on PBMCs. This clonotype was obtained from a female donor in good health and CMV-seropositive.

CDR3 loop: CATSDSTLGGAWGF. In DNA form, the CDR3 reads TGTGCCACTTCAGACTCGACCCTAGGGGGCGCTTGGGGTTTC. The chain couples TRBV6-5 to TRBJ1-2; 7 positions agree with TRBD1. This CDR3 comprises 14 residues. Germline loops: CDR1 MNHEY, CDR2 SVGAGI.